The 30 T cell receptor beta chains below come from one sample, sequenced in a study of shared clonotypes between healthy human individuals. The table came from immunoSEQ multiplex PCR; TCRdb's copy has only in-frame clones and leaves some out. The sample holds 500,000 to 650,000 clones, around three quarters seen once. The sequenced sample consisted of PBMCs. These receptors all stem from a woman aged 35 to 49 in good health. Some clones in this sample may be carry-over from other donors' samples.

A single count supports this clone. One end of the junction fails to match germline, which may point to a read error. The chain combines TRBV19 with TRBJ1-2; 9 bases map to TRBD1. Germline-derived CDR1 and CDR2 are LNHDA and SQIVND (reference sequence). This CDR3 has 14 amino acids. Here the CDR3 DNA reads TGCGCCAGTAGTCCGGACAGGGGTAGCTATGGCTACACCTTC. As protein: CASSPDRGSYGYTF.

The chain recombines TRBV7-2 with TRBJ1-5; 7 bases map to TRBD1. The length of the CDR3 is 16 residues. V shed 5 bases, J shed 2 bases, and the junction held 9 bases outside the gene matches. CDR1 and CDR2 (germline): SGHTA, FQGNSA. Here the CDR3 DNA reads TGTGCCAGCAGCCCCGGGACAGACTTGGGCAATCAGCCCCAGCATTTT. Amino acids: CASSPGTDLGNQPQHF.

This clone was counted at least ten times. This chain uses TRBV7-9 with TRBJ2-7, with 9 nucleotides matching TRBD1. Germline values: CDR1 SEHNR, CDR2 FQNEAQ (reference sequence). V was pared by 5 bases and J by 1 base, with 3 bases of the junction left unmatched. CDR3 length: 14 amino acids. The CDR3 spells CASSVDRGSYEQYF. The CDR3 bases are TGTGCCAGCAGCGTGGACAGGGGATCCTACGAGCAGTACTTC.

This chain connects TRBV7-2 to TRBJ2-1, with 7 nucleotides matching TRBD2. This CDR3 spans 17 amino acids. Germline CDR1 and CDR2: SGHTA and FQGNSA. Trimming cost V 5 bases and J 6 bases; bases outside gene matches: 16. As DNA, the CDR3 is TGTGCCAGCAGCCAAGAGCTAGCGGCCGCTTTTGGCAATGAGCAGTTCTTC. It specifies CASSQELAAAFGNEQFF.

The count of this clone is one. The rearrangement uses TRBV15 and TRBJ1-1; possibly TRBD1 for D (5 bases). CDR3 size: 14 residues. V shed 5 bases and J shed 0 bases, with 10 bases lying between them. The germline V gene encodes CDR1 LNHNV and CDR2 YYDKDF (reference sequence). The CDR3 DNA is TGTGCCACCAGCCAGGGACGCCTGAACACTGAAGCTTTCTTT. It translates to CATSQGRLNTEAFF.

The chain couples TRBV6-6 to TRBJ2-2; the D is unclear. Trimming took off 6 bases at V and 4 bases at J, with 15 bases between the two ends. Germline V gene data show CDR1 as MNHNY and CDR2 as SVGAGI (reference sequence). The CDR3 is 15 residues long. CDR3 loop: CASSPDGLSTGELFF. CDR3 DNA sequence: TGTGCCAGCAGCCCAGATGGCCTGAGCACCGGGGAGCTGTTTTTT.

This clone was counted a single time. The CDR3 region has the DNA TGTGCCAGCAAGACAGGATTCTATAGCAATCAGCCCCAGCATTTT. The encoded protein is CASKTGFYSNQPQHF. V usage is TRBV6-1 and J usage is TRBJ1-5; a possible D gene is TRBD1 (6 bases). From germline, CDR1 is MNHNS and CDR2 SASEGT. Trimming took off 7 bases at V and 0 bases at J, with 13 bases between the two ends. The CDR3 runs to 15 residues.

This clone was counted ten times or more. The chain links TRBV7-2 to TRBJ2-7; 9 bases are shared with TRBD2. Looked up from germline, CDR1 is SGHTA and CDR2 is FQGNSA. There are 15 residues in the CDR3. V dropped 0 bases and J dropped 6; count of bases not matched to a gene: 6. The CDR3 sequence is CASSLAVAGGGEQYF. The CDR3 nucleotides are TGTGCCAGCAGCTTAGCGGTGGCGGGAGGGGGCGAGCAGTACTTC.

The gene calls are TRBV7-2 and TRBJ2-7; TRBD1 might be the D (5 bases). V gave up 5 bases and J gave up 3 bases, with 11 bases separating them. The CDR3 runs 13 residues. Germline values: CDR1 SGHTA, CDR2 FQGNSA. The CDR3 nucleotides read TGTGCCAGCAGCCCCAGGGTCTACTACGAGCAGTACTTC. Amino acids: CASSPRVYYEQYF.

V usage is TRBV7-2 and J usage is TRBJ2-7; 7 positions match TRBD1. The CDR3 totals 15 residues. V shed 6 bases and J 2 bases; nucleotides not matched to a gene: 10. Germline CDR1 and CDR2: SGHTA and FQGNSA. CDR3 DNA sequence: TGTGCCAGCAGTCGACAGGGTTGGGGCCCCTACGAGCAGTACTTC. It yields the protein CASSRQGWGPYEQYF.

The J gene is TRBJ2-5, the V gene TRBV6-1; tentative D call: TRBD1 (6 bases). Matching the DNA end better, TRBJ2-7 makes the J call doubtful. The CDR3 runs to 14 residues. The germline gives CDR1 MNHNS, CDR2 SASEGT. The CDR3 region is CASRPETGTYEQYF. The CDR3 nucleotides read TGTGCCAGCAGACCAGAAACAGGGACCTACGAGCAGTACTTC.

The rearrangement joins TRBV12-5 to TRBJ2-1, with 10 bases matching TRBD2. The V gene's germline CDR1 is LGHNT and CDR2 FRNRAP. This CDR3 is built from 14 residues. J lost 14 bases, V lost 6 bases, and 13 bases had no gene match. The CDR3 sequence: CASGRTSGSTGKFF. Written as DNA, the CDR3 is TGTGCTAGTGGCCGGACTAGCGGCTCAACGGGGAAGTTCTTC.

V gene TRBV28 combines with J gene TRBJ2-6; possible D gene TRBD1, 5 bases. V was clipped by 2 bases and J by 16 bases, with 12 bases between them. This CDR3 has 12 amino acids. Germline CDR1 MDHEN, CDR2 SYDVKM. CDR3 in DNA: TGTGCCAGCAGTTTAGGGGCCTTGGGACTGACTTTC. It is translated as CASSLGALGLTF.

The chain recombines TRBV5-5 with TRBJ2-7; 7 nucleotides agree with TRBD2. V was pared by 5 bases and J by 7 bases, with 18 bases of the junction left unmatched. CDR1 is SGHKS, CDR2 YYEKEE, per germline (reference sequence). The CDR3 has 16 amino acids. The CDR3 loop reads CASSTLGGLTGWEQYF. DNA for the CDR3: TGTGCCAGCAGTACCCTCGGGGGACTAACGGGATGGGAGCAGTACTTC.

This rearrangement joins TRBV18 to TRBJ1-1; D uncertain. CDR1 and CDR2 (germline): KGHSH, LQKENI. Deletions cut 4 bases from V and 5 bases from J, with 11 bases between. The CDR3 spans 13 residues. The CDR3 nucleotides read TGTGCCAGCTCACGGGAGTCTCAAACTGAAGCTTTCTTT. Its translation: CASSRESQTEAFF.

The chain employs TRBV11-2 and TRBJ2-3; 7 bases match TRBD2. The CDR3 sequence is 16 residues long. Per germline, CDR1 SGHAT and CDR2 FQNNGV. The trim removed 1 base at V and 2 bases at J, leaving 6 bases unmatched. The CDR3 is CASSLVGGGITDTQYF. CDR3 DNA: TGTGCCAGCAGCTTAGTGGGCGGGGGAATCACAGATACGCAGTATTTT.

The genes are TRBV19 and TRBJ2-7, with D perhaps matching TRBD1 (6 bases). Trimming took 9 bases from V and 3 from J, leaving 15 bases between them. The CDR3 runs 13 residues. Germline lookup yields CDR1 LNHDA and CDR2 SQIVND (reference sequence). The CDR3 spells CASGQGTIYEQYF. The CDR3 nucleotides read TGTGCCAGCGGCCAGGGGACCATCTACGAGCAGTACTTC.

V usage is TRBV7-9 and J usage is TRBJ2-4; TRBD2 is a possible D gene (5 bases). V was cut by 5 bases and J by 3 bases, with 11 bases left in between. This CDR3 is built from 14 residues. CDR1 is SEHNR, CDR2 FQNEAQ, per germline (reference sequence). CDR3 coding DNA: TGTGCCAGCAGCCCGGACGGAGGCAAAAACATTCAGTACTTC. It specifies CASSPDGGKNIQYF.

On this clone itself: Other nucleotide sequences from this sample produce the same CDR3. The chain couples TRBV27 to TRBJ2-2; D unresolved. This CDR3 has 14 amino acids. Germline V gene data show CDR1 as MNHEY and CDR2 as SMNVEV (reference sequence). Deletions cut 5 bases from V and 1 base from J, with 8 bases between. Written as DNA, the CDR3 is TGTGCCAGCAGTCCACAACTGAACACCGGGGAGCTGTTTTTT. Its translation: CASSPQLNTGELFF.

J is TRBJ2-5 and V is TRBV18, with 8 bases matching TRBD2. CDR1 and CDR2 from the germline V gene are KGHSH and LQKENI. The CDR3 extends over 14 amino acids. Trimming took 2 bases from V and 5 from J; bases not matched to a gene: 4. CDR3 in DNA: TGTGCCAGCTCACCAAACGGGGGGGCTGAGACCCAGTACTTC. Its translation is CASSPNGGAETQYF. The entire variable domain, with the rest obtained from reference TRBV18 and TRBJ2-5, is as follows: NAGVMQNPRHLVRRRGQEARLRCSPMKGHSHVYWYRQLPEEGLKFMVYLQKENIIDESGMPKERFSAEFPKEGPSILRIQQVVRGDSAAYFCASSPNGGAETQYFGPGTRLLVL.

The J gene is TRBJ2-1, the V gene TRBV28; unclear D gene. The CDR3 sequence is 15 residues long. V dropped 2 bases and J dropped 1 base, with 9 bases sitting between them. Germline V lookup: CDR1 MDHEN, CDR2 SYDVKM. As DNA, the CDR3 is TGTGCCAGCAGTTTAGGGCAGGTATCCTACAATGAGCAGTTCTTC. Its translation is CASSLGQVSYNEQFF.

The DNA of the CDR3 is TGCAGCGTTGGGGGGGCTCAAGATACGCAGTATTTT. This gives the protein CSVGGAQDTQYF. This chain links TRBV29-1 with TRBJ2-3, with D perhaps matching TRBD1 or TRBD2 (6 bases each). CDR1 is SQVTM, CDR2 ANQGSEA, per germline. V was shortened by 4 bases and J by 5 bases, with 10 bases between the two germline ends. CDR3 size: 12 residues.

Turning to this clone: A read error is the likely source, as a far larger clone sits one nucleotide away. This sample also contains other DNA sequences that code for the same CDR3. The CDR3 here is CASIAVGGGYTF. For the CDR3, the DNA is TGTGCCAGCATAGCAGTAGGAGGTGGCTACACCTTC. V gene TRBV2 combines with J gene TRBJ1-2; D is ambiguous. The CDR3 loop spans 12 amino acids. V lost 7 bases and J lost 7, with 13 bases in between. Looked up from germline, CDR1 is SNHLY and CDR2 is FYNNEI.

Details on this clone: The same CDR3 also results from other DNA sequences found in this sample. This rearrangement joins TRBV5-1 to TRBJ1-2, with D unclear. Germline V lookup: CDR1 SGHRS, CDR2 YFSETQ. The V and J ends lost 0 bases and 0 bases respectively, with 6 bases between them. The CDR3 runs to 14 residues. The CDR3 region has the DNA TGCGCCAGCAGCTTGGATGGCGCTAACTATGGCTACACCTTC. The encoded protein is CASSLDGANYGYTF. Variable domain in full (rest from reference TRBV5-1 and TRBJ1-2): KAGVTQTPRYLIKTRGQQVTLSCSPISGHRSVSWYQQTPGQGLQFLFEYFSETQRNKGNFPGRFSGRQFSNSRSEMNVSTLELGDSALYLCASSLDGANYGYTFGSGTRLTVV.

This chain uses TRBV28 with TRBJ2-5, with D possibly matching TRBD2 (5 bases). Looked up from germline, CDR1 is MDHEN and CDR2 is SYDVKM. The CDR3 runs to 13 residues. V gave up 6 bases and J gave up 4 bases, with 12 bases separating them. The CDR3 protein is CASRGRGGETQYF. As DNA, the CDR3 is TGTGCCAGCAGGGGGAGAGGTGGAGAGACCCAGTACTTC.

The chain has TRBV7-9 and TRBJ2-5; 7 bases fit TRBD2. Germline loops: CDR1 SEHNR, CDR2 FQNEAQ (reference sequence). Trimming at V came to 1 base and at J to 5 bases, leaving 4 bases not matched to a gene. The CDR3 totals 14 residues. The CDR3: CASSLGGLVETQYF. In nucleotides, the CDR3 is TGTGCCAGCAGCTTAGGTGGACTAGTGGAGACCCAGTACTTC.

V and J are TRBV5-1 and TRBJ2-2; 14 bases agree with TRBD2. With 4 bases clipped from V and 6 bases from J, the junction kept 2 bases outside the gene matches. Germline V gives CDR1 SGHRS, CDR2 YFSETQ. This CDR3 is built from 15 residues. The CDR3 sequence: CASSPTSGRAGELFF. CDR3 bases: TGCGCCAGCAGCCCGACTAGCGGGAGGGCCGGGGAGCTGTTTTTT.

Details on this clone: A read error may be the cause here, since a much bigger clone is one base away. This chain uses TRBV7-8 with TRBJ1-5; the match to TRBD1 covers 7 bases. Germline CDR1 is SGHVS and CDR2 is FQNEAQ. The CDR3 spans 13 residues. The junction had 0 bases not matched to a gene; V was cut back by 5 bases and J by 2 bases. The CDR3 loop reads CASSTGGNQPQHF. DNA of the CDR3: TGTGCCAGCAGCACAGGGGGCAATCAGCCCCAGCATTTT.

A single count supports this clone. V and J are TRBV10-3 and TRBJ1-2; possible D gene TRBD1, 6 bases. V gave up 0 bases and J gave up 4 bases, with 18 bases separating them. Looked up from germline, CDR1 is ENHRY and CDR2 is SYGVKD. The CDR3 is 17 amino acids. CDR3: CAISESRWEDSSYGYTF. The CDR3 nucleotides read TGTGCCATCAGTGAGTCGAGATGGGAGGACAGTAGCTATGGCTACACCTTC.

V is TRBV7-3 and J is TRBJ1-2; 9 bases agree with TRBD1. The CDR3 spans 17 residues. CDR1 and CDR2 (germline): SGHTA, FQGTGA. V was pared by 4 bases and J by 6 bases, with 15 bases of the junction left unmatched. DNA for the CDR3: TGTGCCAGCAGCTCCACCCCTAGGGACAGGGAAGTCGATGGCTACACCTTC. Translated: CASSSTPRDREVDGYTF.